What follows describes a single T cell receptor beta chain. This sample was included in a study of blood T cell repertoires in COVID-19. Authors' analysis steps: Cell counts per sample came from amplifying reference gene primers. Here immunoSEQ multiplex PCR was the method, and the copy in TCRdb shows in-frame clones only, minus some. V, J and clone size reflect that table, while D and trimming were determined from the DNA. The sample records 200,000 to 250,000 clones, approximately 90% being singletons. The germline V gene encodes CDR1 SGHAT and CDR2 FQNNGV. The length of the CDR3 is 15 residues. Losses at the gene ends were 5 bases for V and 2 bases for J; bases not matched to a gene: 7.

Sequenced material: peripheral blood. The TCR was taken from a woman aged 40-49 years who had recovered from COVID-19. The rearrangement links TRBV11-2 to TRBJ2-3; 7 positions agree with TRBD2. CDR3 in DNA: TGTGCCAGCAGCGGGGGGGGGACTCTCACAGATACGCAGTATTTT. Its protein product is CASSGGGTLTDTQYF.